The 9 T cell receptor beta chains listed next were all sequenced from one sample in a study of blood T cell repertoires in COVID-19. Produced via immunoSEQ multiplex PCR; TCRdb's table is partial and in-frame only. The sample yields fewer than 200,000 clones, 74% seen once. Sequenced: peripheral blood. The receptor set was obtained from a woman older than 75 with acute or convalescent COVID-19.

This clone was picked up one time. The chain carries TRBV20-1 and TRBJ2-3, with a possible D match to TRBD2 (5 bases). The CDR3 has 11 residues. Germline V gene data show CDR1 as DFQATT and CDR2 as SNEGSKA (reference sequence). This chain's CDR3 is CLLASTDTQYF. The CDR3 coding sequence is TGCCTTTTAGCGAGCACAGATACGCAGTATTTT.

The chain recombines TRBV7-2 with TRBJ2-7, with D possibly matching TRBD2 (6 bases). Per germline, CDR1 SGHTA and CDR2 FQGNSA. The V and J ends lost 4 bases and 6 bases respectively, with 16 bases between them. CDR3 length equals 14 residues. CDR3 nucleotides: TGTGCCAGCAGCTGGACTACCGTAACTGGCGAGCAGTACTTC. Translated: CASSWTTVTGEQYF. The whole variable domain, filled in from reference TRBV7-2 and TRBJ2-7, reads GAGVSQSPSNKVTEKGKDVELRCDPISGHTALYWYRQSLGQGLEFLIYFQGNSAPDKSGLPSDRFSAERTGGSVSTLTIQRTQQEDSAVYLCASSWTTVTGEQYFGPGTRLTVT.

V is TRBV5-1 and J is TRBJ1-5; no firm D call. Germline V gene sequence: CDR1 SGHRS, CDR2 YFSETQ. The length of the CDR3 is 15 residues. The V end lost 0 bases, the J end lost 4 bases, and 11 bases lay between the germline ends. CDR3 sequence reads: CASSLDGRENQPQHF. In DNA, the CDR3 is TGCGCCAGCAGCTTGGATGGAAGGGAGAATCAGCCCCAGCATTTT. Full variable domain (missing parts from reference TRBV5-1 and TRBJ1-5): KAGVTQTPRYLIKTRGQQVTLSCSPISGHRSVSWYQQTPGQGLQFLFEYFSETQRNKGNFPGRFSGRQFSNSRSEMNVSTLELGDSALYLCASSLDGRENQPQHFGDGTRLSIL.

The gene calls are TRBV7-9 and TRBJ2-7; a possible D gene is TRBD1 (6 bases). The CDR3 sequence is 14 residues long. The germline CDR1 and CDR2 sequences are SEHNR and FQNEAQ (reference sequence). V lost 3 bases and J lost 0, with 9 bases in between. The CDR3 reads CASSFTDSSYEQYF. CDR3 coding DNA: TGTGCCAGCAGCTTTACGGACAGCTCCTACGAGCAGTACTTC.

The chain recombines TRBV11-1 with TRBJ2-1, with 7 bases lining up with TRBD2. The CDR3 has 15 amino acids. The germline V gene has CDR1 SGHAT and CDR2 FQDESV (reference sequence). The ends lost 5 bases at V and 10 bases at J; junction bases unmatched: 14. The CDR3, as DNA: TGTGCCAGCAGCCCCACCGGGCTAGCGGAGGGGGAGCAGTTCTTC. Its translation is CASSPTGLAEGEQFF.

In this sample, this clone turned up a few times. Here the CDR3 reads CASSLISQGITDTQYF. CDR3 DNA: TGTGCCAGCAGTTTAATTTCGCAGGGGATCACAGATACGCAGTATTTT. The rearrangement links TRBV28 to TRBJ2-3, with D possibly being TRBD1 (6 bases). This CDR3 has 16 residues. Germline CDR1 MDHEN, CDR2 SYDVKM. Trimming pared 2 bases from V and 2 bases from J, leaving 14 bases between.

The V gene is TRBV29-1, the J gene TRBJ2-5, with D hard to call. CDR1 is SQVTM, CDR2 ANQGSEA, per germline. The CDR3 covers 12 residues. Trimming stripped 4 bases from V and 2 bases from J, with 8 bases between. CDR3 in amino acids: CSVGQEQETQYF. The CDR3 DNA is TGCAGCGTTGGTCAAGAGCAAGAGACCCAGTACTTC.

The table lists this clone with a count of one. The V gene is TRBV28, the J gene TRBJ2-3, with TRBD2 as a possible D gene (5 bases). The length of the CDR3 is 14 residues. Germline CDR1 and CDR2: MDHEN and SYDVKM. The V gene lost 5 bases and the J gene lost 9 bases, with 18 bases spanning the gap. In DNA, the CDR3 is TGTGCCAGCAGTCCCGACTATAACCCCGCCACGCAGTATTTT. Translating it yields CASSPDYNPATQYF.

V gene TRBV5-1 combines with J gene TRBJ2-1; D may be TRBD1 (6 bases). The V gene lost 4 bases and the J gene lost 9 bases, with 14 bases spanning the gap. Germline CDR1 SGHRS, CDR2 YFSETQ. The length of the CDR3 is 13 residues. In DNA form, the CDR3 reads TGCGCCAGCAGCCCCGGGACATGGGGTGAGCAGTTCTTC. It yields the protein CASSPGTWGEQFF.